The next 10 T cell receptor beta chains were all read from a single sample in a study of cytomegalovirus exposure and HLA in healthy donors. Use of 60 Vbeta and 13 Jbeta primers characterized the PCR. Using immunoSEQ multiplex PCR, the repertoire was profiled, and TCRdb retains in-frame clones only, with some absent. The sample yields around 130,000 clones, more than 65% seen once. The sample taken for sequencing was PBMCs. Source of these receptors: a woman younger than 30 in good health and CMV-seronegative.

This clone was seen only a few times. This chain connects TRBV5-5 to TRBJ1-5; D gene uncertain. The CDR3 runs 14 residues. Germline V lookup: CDR1 SGHKS, CDR2 YYEKEE (reference sequence). V lost 4 bases to trimming and J lost 8 bases, with 16 bases between them. CDR3 protein: CASSVGLNREPQHF. The CDR3 region has the DNA TGTGCCAGCAGCGTCGGACTGAACCGGGAGCCCCAGCATTTT.

This chain uses TRBV6-5 with TRBJ2-7, with 12 bases lining up with TRBD2. The trim removed 4 bases at V and 6 bases at J, leaving 10 bases unmatched. Germline V gives CDR1 MNHEY, CDR2 SVGAGI. The length of the CDR3 is 16 residues. The CDR3 loop is CASSSPRLAGDSEQYF. CDR3 nucleotides: TGTGCCAGCAGTTCCCCCCGACTAGCGGGAGATAGCGAGCAGTACTTC.

V usage is TRBV7-2 and J usage is TRBJ1-4, with a possible D match to TRBD1 (6 bases). Trimming cost V 4 bases and J 3 bases, with 12 bases left between them. Looked up from germline, CDR1 is SGHTA and CDR2 is FQGNSA. The CDR3 covers 15 residues. DNA of the CDR3: TGTGCCAGCAGCTACCTAGGACAGTCTAATGAAAAACTGTTTTTT. Translation gives CASSYLGQSNEKLFF.

The chain carries TRBV5-4 and TRBJ1-1, with D unresolved. CDR1 SGHNT and CDR2 YYREEE come from the germline V gene (reference sequence). With 4 bases removed from V and 3 bases from J, the gap between germline ends came to 7 bases. The CDR3 contains 12 residues. The CDR3 bases are TGTGCCAGCAGCGACGGGGACACTGAAGCTTTCTTT. The encoded protein is CASSDGDTEAFF.

The chain combines TRBV18 with TRBJ2-7, with TRBD1 matching over 9 bases. V lost 3 bases, J lost 4 bases, and 13 bases stayed unmatched. The germline V gene encodes CDR1 KGHSH and CDR2 LQKENI. The CDR3 is 17 amino acids. The CDR3 coding sequence is TGTGCCAGCTCACCCATAAACACCGGGACAGGGAATTACGAGCAGTACTTC. Its translation is CASSPINTGTGNYEQYF.

V gene TRBV19 combines with J gene TRBJ1-2; maybe TRBD1 (6 bases). V was trimmed by 1 base and J by 0 bases, leaving 12 bases between them. This CDR3 is built from 16 residues. Germline values: CDR1 LNHDA, CDR2 SQIVND (reference sequence). DNA for the CDR3: TGTGCCAGTAGTATAGCCCTGAGACAGGCTAACTATGGCTACACCTTC. Protein product: CASSIALRQANYGYTF.

This clone rates as medium-sized. The DNA of the CDR3 is TGTGCCAGCAGTGAGGGGACTAGTGGCCCCAATGAGCAGTTCTTC. This sequence encodes CASSEGTSGPNEQFF. The J gene is TRBJ2-1, the V gene TRBV6-4, with TRBD2 matching over 8 bases. CDR1 and CDR2 from the germline V gene are MRHNA and SNTAGT. The junction had 7 bases not matched to a gene; V was cut back by 3 bases and J by 6 bases. The CDR3 has 15 amino acids.

This chain joins TRBV7-3 and TRBJ2-6; no reliable D call. Trimming removed 3 bases from V and 0 bases from J, with 3 bases in between. CDR3 size: 14 residues. Germline V gene data show CDR1 as SGHTA and CDR2 as FQGTGA. The CDR3 loop is CASSFSSGANVLTF. The CDR3 bases are TGTGCCAGCAGCTTTAGCTCTGGGGCCAACGTCCTGACTTTC.

This chain connects TRBV7-2 to TRBJ1-2, with TRBD1 identical over 9 bases. The V and J ends lost 0 bases and 8 bases, in that order; junction bases with no gene match: 7. The length of the CDR3 is 15 residues. Germline-derived CDR1 and CDR2 are SGHTA and FQGNSA. The CDR3 DNA is TGTGCCAGCAGCTTAGCAAGGACAGGGGAGTTCGGCTACACCTTC. Translating gives CASSLARTGEFGYTF.

The chain combines TRBV2 with TRBJ2-1; 8 bases are a match to TRBD2. J was trimmed by 6 bases and V by 5 bases; bases with no gene match: 9. The V gene's germline CDR1 is SNHLY and CDR2 FYNNEI. This CDR3 has 15 residues. CDR3 nucleotide sequence: TGTGCCAGCAGTCCGACTAGCGCGAGCCCCAATGAGCAGTTCTTC. Protein product: CASSPTSASPNEQFF.